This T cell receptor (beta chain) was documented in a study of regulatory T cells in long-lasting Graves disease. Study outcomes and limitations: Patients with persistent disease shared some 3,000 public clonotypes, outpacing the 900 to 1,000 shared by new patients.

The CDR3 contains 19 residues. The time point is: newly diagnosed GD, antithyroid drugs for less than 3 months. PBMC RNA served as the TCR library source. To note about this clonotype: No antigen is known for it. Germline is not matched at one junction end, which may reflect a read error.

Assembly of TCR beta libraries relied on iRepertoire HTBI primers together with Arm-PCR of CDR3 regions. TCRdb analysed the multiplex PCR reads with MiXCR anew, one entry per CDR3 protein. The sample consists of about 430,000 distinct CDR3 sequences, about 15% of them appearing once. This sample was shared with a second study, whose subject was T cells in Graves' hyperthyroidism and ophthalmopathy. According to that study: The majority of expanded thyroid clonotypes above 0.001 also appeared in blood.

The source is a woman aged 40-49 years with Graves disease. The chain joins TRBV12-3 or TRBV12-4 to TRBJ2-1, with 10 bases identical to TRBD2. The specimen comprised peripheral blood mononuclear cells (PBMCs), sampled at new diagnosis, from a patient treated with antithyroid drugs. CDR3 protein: CASSLALGGIAGGHNEQFF. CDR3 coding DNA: TGTGCCAGCAGTCTAGCGCTTGGCGGTATAGCGGGAGGACACAATGAGCAGTTCTTC.